The 17 T cell receptor beta chains presented below share a single source sample, sequenced in a study of CD8 T cells in Susac syndrome. cDNA came from roughly 0.47 to 1 ug RNA primed by random hexamers. TCRdb independently ran MiXCR on the immunoSEQ multiplex PCR reads; one entry per CDR3 protein. The table has about 150,000 distinct CDR3 sequences, around 96% seen once. The specimen sequenced was CD4+ T cells from PBMCs. The receptors originated from a human donor with Susac syndrome.

This clonotype was seen a single time. The V call is TRBV3-1, the J call TRBJ2-7; 10 nucleotides agree with TRBD2. This CDR3 has 16 residues. The germline gives CDR1 LGHDT, CDR2 YNNKEL (reference sequence). Trimming removed 0 bases from V and 3 bases from J; junction bases left unmatched: 5. The CDR3 bases are TGTGCCAGCAGCCAAGAGGCACTAGCGGGGCTCTACGAGCAGTACTTC. Encoded protein: CASSQEALAGLYEQYF.

V gene TRBV29-1 combines with J gene TRBJ2-7, with TRBD1 as a possible D gene (7 bases). CDR1 and CDR2 from the germline V gene are SQVTM and ANQGSEA. Trimming left V 6 bases short and J 0 bases short, with 15 bases between. CDR3 length equals 14 residues. CDR3 DNA sequence: TGCAGCGTCCTTCGACAGGGAGGCTCCTACGAGCAGTACTTC. It codes for CSVLRQGGSYEQYF.

The rearrangement joins TRBV14 to TRBJ1-1; a weak D match, TRBD1 (6 bases). The CDR3 loop spans 14 amino acids. Trimming took 3 bases from V and 1 from J, leaving 9 bases between them. Looked up from germline, CDR1 is SGHDN and CDR2 is FVKESK. CDR3 DNA: TGTGCCAGCAGCCAGTCCAGGGGGAACACTGAAGCTTTCTTT. Translating it yields CASSQSRGNTEAFF.

J is TRBJ1-3 and V is TRBV9, with TRBD1 as a possible D gene (6 bases). This CDR3 has 17 amino acids. Per the germline V gene, CDR1 is SGDLS and CDR2 is YYNGEE. V lost 4 bases and J lost 0, with 17 bases in between. CDR3 sequence (DNA): TGTGCCAGCAGCCCCGGGGGGCCACGGACCTCTGGAAACACCATATATTTT. It codes for CASSPGGPRTSGNTIYF.

The J gene is TRBJ1-2, the V gene TRBV29-1; 7 positions agree with TRBD1. Trimming took 4 bases from V and 6 from J; bases not matched to a gene: 2. CDR3 length equals 11 residues. The germline gives CDR1 SQVTM, CDR2 ANQGSEA. The DNA for the CDR3 is TGCAGCGTTGCAGGGGGGGATGGCTACACCTTC. It is translated as CSVAGGDGYTF.

The sample holds one count of this clonotype. The chain combines TRBV20-1 with TRBJ2-1; possibly TRBD1 for D (5 bases). This CDR3 has 14 residues. Germline CDR1 and CDR2: DFQATT and SNEGSKA (reference sequence). V was shortened by 6 bases and J by 5 bases, with 17 bases between the two germline ends. The CDR3 DNA follows: TGCAGTGCCTTTTCCAGGGCCAGTAACAATGAGCAGTTCTTC. This sequence encodes CSAFSRASNNEQFF.

The gene calls are TRBV6-5 and TRBJ1-2, with D unclear. Germline assignment: CDR1 MNHEY and CDR2 SVGAGI. This CDR3 is built from 14 residues. The V end lost 6 bases, the J end lost 7 bases, and 18 bases lay between the germline ends. CDR3 amino acids: CASSRASGKVGYTF. The CDR3 bases are TGTGCCAGCAGCCGGGCGTCGGGGAAGGTTGGCTACACCTTC.

V usage is TRBV20-1 and J usage is TRBJ1-1, with 7 bases fitting TRBD1. Germline V gene lookup returns CDR1 DFQATT and CDR2 SNEGSKA (reference sequence). The CDR3 length is 14 residues. The V gene end was trimmed by 3 bases and the J gene end by 0 bases; junction bases not matched to a gene: 4. CDR3 nucleotide sequence: TGCAGTGCTAGTGTACAGGGGCTGAACACTGAAGCTTTCTTT. Its translation: CSASVQGLNTEAFF.

The J gene is TRBJ2-7, the V gene TRBV18; a weak D match, TRBD2 (6 bases). The CDR3 is 16 residues long. Trimming removed 6 bases at V and 0 bases at J, with 18 bases between. The germline V gene encodes CDR1 KGHSH and CDR2 LQKENI. CDR3: CASSASRGRSSYEQYF. The CDR3 coding sequence is TGTGCCAGCTCTGCCTCCCGGGGGAGGAGCTCCTACGAGCAGTACTTC.

The V call is TRBV5-1, the J call TRBJ2-7, with D hard to call. The CDR3 extends over 12 amino acids. CDR1 is SGHRS and CDR2 is YFSETQ in the germline V gene. Trimming cost V 5 bases and J 3 bases, with 9 bases left between them. DNA for the CDR3: TGCGCCAGCAGACGTGATGTCTACGAGCAGTACTTC. It translates to CASRRDVYEQYF. Supplemented by reference TRBV5-1 and TRBJ2-7, the full variable domain reads KAGVTQTPRYLIKTRGQQVTLSCSPISGHRSVSWYQQTPGQGLQFLFEYFSETQRNKGNFPGRFSGRQFSNSRSEMNVSTLELGDSALYLCASRRDVYEQYFGPGTRLTVT.

The CDR3, as DNA: TGTGCCAGCAACCCCAGGGGGGGAAACACTGAAGCTTTCTTT. Encoded protein: CASNPRGGNTEAFF. The V call is TRBV5-4, the J call TRBJ1-1, with TRBD1 matching over 7 bases. Germline lookup yields CDR1 SGHNT and CDR2 YYREEE (reference sequence). This CDR3 contains 14 residues. V dropped 6 bases and J dropped 2; count of bases not matched to a gene: 7.

The chain has TRBV21-1 and TRBJ2-5; TRBD1, the D gene given by the table, was not confirmed from the DNA. TRBV21-1 is a pseudogene. This CDR3 spans 13 amino acids. CDR3 amino acids: CASRTDRVKTQYF. The CDR3 region has the DNA TGTGCCAGCAGGACAGACAGGGTAAAGACCCAGTACTTC.

V gene TRBV13 combines with J gene TRBJ2-7; D might be TRBD2 (7 bases). The CDR3 sequence is 12 residues long. Per germline, CDR1 PRHDT and CDR2 FYEKMQ (reference sequence). V dropped 3 bases and J dropped 6 bases, with 9 bases sitting between them. The CDR3 sequence: CASSFRGAEQYF. CDR3 coding DNA: TGTGCCAGCAGCTTTCGGGGGGCCGAGCAGTACTTC.

The chain combines TRBV4-1 with TRBJ2-1, with a tentative D call TRBD1 (6 bases). This CDR3 contains 14 residues. Germline-derived CDR1 and CDR2 are MGHRA and YSYEKL. The ends were cut back, 8 bases at V and 5 bases at J, with 16 bases in the middle. As DNA, the CDR3 is TGCGCCAGCGGTTGGGGGCCTGACAACAATGAGCAGTTCTTC. Its protein product is CASGWGPDNNEQFF.

This clonotype occurred once. This chain uses TRBV12-3 or TRBV12-4 with TRBJ2-3; D not certain. This CDR3 contains 14 residues. V was cut by 5 bases and J by 0 bases, with 9 bases left in between. In DNA, the CDR3 is TGTGCCAGCAGTAACCTCTTTAGCACAGATACGCAGTATTTT. Translation gives CASSNLFSTDTQYF.

This rearrangement joins TRBV19 to TRBJ2-5; no clear D. Germline lookup yields CDR1 LNHDA and CDR2 SQIVND (reference sequence). The CDR3 totals 9 residues. Between the trimmed V and J ends, which lost 7 bases and 6 bases, there was a span of 3 bases. CDR3 sequence: CASNQTQYF. In DNA, the CDR3 is TGTGCCAGTAACCAGACCCAGTACTTC. The complete variable domain, with remaining parts taken from reference TRBV19 and TRBJ2-5, reads DGGITQSPKYLFRKEGQNVTLSCEQNLNHDAMYWYRQDPGQGLRLIYYSQIVNDFQKGDIAEGYSVSREKKESFPLTVTSAQKNPTAFYLCASNQTQYFGPGTRLLVL.

The chain has TRBV7-8 and TRBJ1-6, with 7 bases aligning to TRBD1. Germline-derived CDR1 and CDR2 are SGHVS and FQNEAQ. This CDR3 has 15 residues. V gave up 5 bases and J gave up 6 bases; unmatched junction bases: 7. The CDR3 bases are TGTGCCAGCAGCCCCAGGGGGTTAGCTAATTCACCCCTCCACTTT. This translates into CASSPRGLANSPLHF.